Below, 10 T cell receptor beta chains from the same sample are listed, as sequenced in a study of shared clonotypes between healthy human individuals (dated by TCRdb to 2019 to 2021). The library was built by means of the immunoSEQ multiplex PCR assay. TCRdb stores this immuneACCESS table with in-frame sequences only. Part of the clones is absent; in the studies checked, under half of the shortfall reflects unresolved V genes, and no reason is known for the rest. This sample lists about 1.1 million clones; roughly 80% were detected once. Together, the top ten hold roughly 0.82% of the sample. The sample was memory CD4+ T cells from PBMCs. Per the publication, the cell subset or site label means: CD45RA-negative fraction. The origin of the receptors is a man aged 18 to 35 in good health. Some clones in this sample may be carry-over from other donors' samples.

As concerns this clone: Other DNA sequences from this sample encode an identical CDR3 as well. CDR3 sequence (DNA): TGTGCCAGCAGCTTAGCGGGGACAGATACGCAGTATTTT. This translates into CASSLAGTDTQYF. V gene TRBV11-2 combines with J gene TRBJ2-3; tentatively, D is TRBD2 (5 bases). The germline V gene has CDR1 SGHAT and CDR2 FQNNGV. This CDR3 comprises 13 residues. The V end lost 1 base, the J end lost 3 bases, and 5 bases lay between the germline ends.

J is TRBJ2-4 and V is TRBV4-1, with D uncertain. The germline gives CDR1 MGHRA, CDR2 YSYEKL. The CDR3 spans 14 residues. The V end lost 1 base, the J end lost 5 bases, and 9 bases lay between the germline ends. This chain's CDR3 is CASSQVGKENIQYF. The CDR3 region has the DNA TGCGCCAGCAGCCAAGTGGGGAAAGAAAACATTCAGTACTTC.

The gene calls are TRBV4-2 and TRBJ1-2; D gene uncertain. V was cut by 0 bases and J by 4 bases, with 3 bases left in between. The CDR3 extends over 12 amino acids. The germline V gene has CDR1 LGHNA and CDR2 YNFKEQ. In DNA form, the CDR3 reads TGTGCCAGCAGCCAAGATATCTATGGCTACACCTTC. This codes for CASSQDIYGYTF.

The rearrangement uses TRBV9 and TRBJ2-1; no definite D call. The V gene lost 0 bases and the J gene lost 4 bases, with 11 bases spanning the gap. Germline V gene lookup returns CDR1 SGDLS and CDR2 YYNGEE. CDR3 size: 15 residues. The CDR3 DNA follows: TGTGCCAGCAGCGTAGCCTATTCTCTTTACAATGAGCAGTTCTTC. Protein: CASSVAYSLYNEQFF.

About this clone itself: This could be a read error, since a much larger clone is one nucleotide away. J is TRBJ2-2 and V is TRBV6-5; TRBD2 aligns across 10 bases. Germline CDR1 and CDR2: MNHEY and SVGAGI. The CDR3 has 14 residues. This CDR3 reads CASSDLAGAREPFF. The DNA for the CDR3 is TGTGCCAGCAGTGATCTAGCGGGGGCGAGGGAGCCGTTTTTT.

The chain is built from TRBV5-4 and TRBJ2-5, with 8 bases aligning to TRBD2. Per the germline V gene, CDR1 is SGHNT and CDR2 is YYREEE (reference sequence). The CDR3 is 15 residues long. With V trimmed by 6 bases and J by 5 bases, 12 bases remained unmatched. CDR3 loop: CASTKASGSMETQYF. CDR3 nucleotide sequence: TGTGCCAGCACGAAGGCCAGCGGGAGTATGGAGACCCAGTACTTC.

The chain uses TRBV5-5 and TRBJ1-1, with D unresolved. This CDR3 contains 14 residues. Germline V gives CDR1 SGHKS, CDR2 YYEKEE (reference sequence). Trimming took 5 bases from V and 0 from J, leaving 11 bases between them. The CDR3 region has the DNA TGTGCCAGCAGTCCAAGGTCCATGAACACTGAAGCTTTCTTT. Its translation is CASSPRSMNTEAFF.

The rearrangement links TRBV7-3 to TRBJ2-1; 8 nucleotides agree with TRBD2. CDR1 and CDR2 from the germline V gene are SGHTA and FQGTGA. V dropped 1 base and J dropped 10; count of bases not matched to a gene: 3. This CDR3 has 13 amino acids. This CDR3 is CASSLISSGEQFF. CDR3 sequence (DNA): TGTGCCAGCAGCTTAATTTCTAGCGGGGAGCAGTTCTTC.

The V and J genes are TRBV2 and TRBJ1-2; D not resolved. The V gene's germline CDR1 is SNHLY and CDR2 FYNNEI. Trimming took 5 bases from V and 7 from J, leaving 20 bases between them. This CDR3 contains 15 residues. CDR3 sequence: CASSSRRRQRAGYTF. CDR3 coding DNA: TGTGCCAGCAGTTCAAGGAGGAGGCAGCGAGCTGGCTACACCTTC.

The rearrangement joins TRBV5-4 to TRBJ2-1, with 8 bases lining up with TRBD2. The trim removed 0 bases at V and 8 bases at J, leaving 7 bases unmatched. The CDR3 sequence is 15 residues long. Germline values: CDR1 SGHNT, CDR2 YYREEE (reference sequence). CDR3 loop: CASSLGTGGLDEQFF. The CDR3 region has the DNA TGTGCCAGCAGCTTGGGCACGGGAGGGCTGGATGAGCAGTTCTTC.